This T cell receptor beta chain is from a study of cytomegalovirus exposure and HLA in healthy donors. The PCR ran on 60 Vbeta and 13 Jbeta primers. Clones were read by immunoSEQ multiplex PCR, and TCRdb kept only the in-frame ones, dropping some. The repertoire includes about 180,000 clones, more than 70% of them detected once, and under 1.1% sits in the top ten. This clone was recorded once. CDR1 and CDR2 (germline): MNHEY, SVGAGI. V was clipped by 7 bases and J by 5 bases, with 17 bases between them. This CDR3 has 14 residues. The rearrangement uses TRBV6-5 and TRBJ2-5; tentatively, D is TRBD1 (6 bases). The sequencing input was PBMCs. The sequence was obtained from a man aged 25 to 40 in good health and CMV-seronegative. The CDR3 spells CASTPGWGLETQYF. DNA for the CDR3: TGTGCCAGCACCCCTGGGTGGGGGCTGGAGACCCAGTACTTC.